A single sample gave rise to the 17 T cell receptor beta chains below, sequenced in a study of Graves' ophthalmopathy and Graves' hyperthyroidism. RNA transcripts served as template for amplifying TCR beta CDR3 sequences. The first round was an RT-PCR with HTBI primers, and the second round was a multiplex PCR. Using its own MiXCR run on the multiplex PCR reads, TCRdb lists one record per CDR3 protein. The sample contains about 550,000 distinct CDR3 sequences, under 45% of which appear only once. The material sequenced was peripheral blood or thyroid tissue (not recorded which). The source of these receptors is an adult man with Graves' hyperthyroidism.

This clonotype appeared many times. V is TRBV7-9 and J is TRBJ2-7; 14 bases are a match to TRBD2. This CDR3 region has 17 residues. From germline, CDR1 is SEHNR and CDR2 FQNEAQ (reference sequence). Trimming removed 5 bases from V and 0 bases from J; junction bases left unmatched: 6. CDR3 protein: CASSPGLAGVYSYEQYF. DNA for the CDR3: TGTGCCAGCAGCCCGGGACTAGCGGGAGTCTACTCCTACGAGCAGTACTTC. Full variable domain (outside the CDR3, taken from reference TRBV7-9 and TRBJ2-7): DTGVSQNPRHKITKRGQNVTFRCDPISEHNRLYWYRQTLGQGPEFLTYFQNEAQLEKSRLLSDRFSAERPKGSFSTLEIQRTEQGDSAMYLCASSPGLAGVYSYEQYFGPGTRLTVT.

This clonotype was recorded many times. The CDR3 region has the DNA TGCGCCAGCAGCGGGACTACCCAAGAGACCCAGTACTTC. It translates to CASSGTTQETQYF. The chain recombines TRBV5-1 with TRBJ2-5; 7 bases agree with TRBD2. V lost 4 bases, J lost 1 base, and 1 base stayed unmatched. This CDR3 comprises 13 residues. Germline CDR1 is SGHRS and CDR2 is YFSETQ.

At least ten counts were recorded for this clonotype. The V gene is TRBV5-1, the J gene TRBJ1-5, with 10 nucleotides matching TRBD1. The V and J ends lost 3 bases and 1 base, in that order; junction bases with no gene match: 1. CDR1 is SGHRS and CDR2 is YFSETQ in the germline V gene. The CDR3 totals 15 residues. The DNA for the CDR3 is TGCGCCAGCAGCTCGACAGGGGGCAGCAATCAGCCCCAGCATTTT. Translated, it gives CASSSTGGSNQPQHF. The variable domain in full, completed from reference TRBV5-1 and TRBJ1-5, reads KAGVTQTPRYLIKTRGQQVTLSCSPISGHRSVSWYQQTPGQGLQFLFEYFSETQRNKGNFPGRFSGRQFSNSRSEMNVSTLELGDSALYLCASSSTGGSNQPQHFGDGTRLSIL.

On this clonotype: This could be a read error, since a much larger clone is one nucleotide away. V usage is TRBV2 and J usage is TRBJ2-5, with 9 bases fitting TRBD1. The CDR3 totals 16 residues. Germline CDR1 reads SNHLY; CDR2 reads FYNNEI. J was trimmed by 5 bases and V by 6 bases; bases with no gene match: 13. The chain's CDR3 is CASSGGQQGAGETQYF. The DNA for the CDR3 is TGTGCCAGCAGCGGAGGGCAACAGGGGGCTGGGGAGACCCAGTACTTC.

This clonotype came up many times. V usage is TRBV25-1 and J usage is TRBJ1-6; D is possibly TRBD1 (5 bases). The ends were cut back, 6 bases at V and 12 bases at J, with 18 bases in the middle. From germline, CDR1 is MGHDK and CDR2 SYGVNS. CDR3 size: 14 residues. As DNA, the CDR3 is TGTGCCAGCAGCACCGGACCCGACAGCAAACCCCTCCACTTT. This sequence encodes CASSTGPDSKPLHF.

Many counts were recorded for this clonotype. V usage is TRBV10-3 and J usage is TRBJ1-3; the D is unclear. Germline CDR1 is ENHRY and CDR2 is SYGVKD. The CDR3 totals 16 residues. V was pared by 0 bases and J by 0 bases, with 9 bases between. The CDR3 DNA reads as TGTGCCATCAGTGAGTCTGGGCTGAGCTCTGGAAACACCATATATTTT. It translates to CAISESGLSSGNTIYF.

The rearrangement joins TRBV6-5 to TRBJ2-7, with a possible D match to TRBD2 (5 bases). The V and J ends lost 6 bases and 10 bases respectively, with 19 bases between them. The CDR3 is made up of 13 amino acids. From germline, CDR1 is MNHEY and CDR2 SVGAGI. CDR3 sequence reads: CASSPLQGSRQYF. For the CDR3, the DNA is TGTGCCAGCAGCCCTCTTCAAGGGAGCCGACAGTACTTC.

This clonotype was detected many times. V gene TRBV20-1 combines with J gene TRBJ1-1, with D unresolved. Trimming shortened V by 7 bases and J by 0 bases, and 18 bases separated the two germline ends. The CDR3 contains 15 residues. Germline-derived CDR1 and CDR2 are DFQATT and SNEGSKA (reference sequence). The CDR3 DNA reads TGCAGTGTTGTGACACGATTTATTATGAACACTGAAGCTTTCTTT. This translates into CSVVTRFIMNTEAFF.

CDR3 coding DNA: TGTGCCAGCAGTTTAATAGTTCGAAATCAGCCCCAGCATTTT. Encoded protein: CASSLIVRNQPQHF. The V gene is TRBV28, the J gene TRBJ1-5; D remains unclear. Germline V gives CDR1 MDHEN, CDR2 SYDVKM. The CDR3 loop spans 14 amino acids. V lost 2 bases and J 4 bases, leaving 9 bases between the germline ends.

The chain has TRBV7-3 and TRBJ2-2; D is ambiguous. This CDR3 has 14 amino acids. V shed 0 bases and J shed 7 bases, with 9 bases lying between them. Germline V gives CDR1 SGHTA, CDR2 FQGTGA. CDR3: CASSLTNDGGELFF. Written as DNA, the CDR3 is TGTGCCAGCAGCTTAACGAACGATGGCGGGGAGCTGTTTTTT.

This clonotype occurred a few times. This sequence joins TRBV7-8 and TRBJ2-5; the match to TRBD2 covers 11 bases. V lost 1 base and J lost 4; bases outside the gene matches: 5. Germline CDR1 SGHVS, CDR2 FQNEAQ. The CDR3 length is 16 residues. The CDR3 protein is CASSLETSGKGETQYF. The CDR3, as DNA: TGTGCCAGCAGCTTAGAGACTAGCGGGAAGGGAGAGACCCAGTACTTC.

As for this clonotype: In this CDR3 the conserved last residue, phenylalanine or tryptophan, is missing, so a read error is likely. The V gene is TRBV20-1, the J gene TRBJ1-6; D perhaps matches TRBD1 (6 bases). CDR1 and CDR2 (germline): DFQATT, SNEGSKA (reference sequence). The V gene lost 3 bases and the J gene lost 5 bases, with 8 bases spanning the gap. The CDR3 extends over 13 amino acids. The CDR3 coding sequence is TGCAGTGCTAGGGACAGAAATAATTCACCCCTCCACCTT. Translation: CSARDRNNSPLHL.

This sequence joins TRBV9 and TRBJ1-5; tentative D call: TRBD1 (5 bases). The CDR3 consists of 15 residues. Trimming took off 4 bases at V and 7 bases at J, with 18 bases between the two ends. Germline-derived CDR1 and CDR2 are SGDLS and YYNGEE. This CDR3 reads CASSPSPGLHQPQHF. The CDR3 nucleotides read TGTGCCAGCAGCCCCAGTCCAGGGCTGCACCAGCCCCAGCATTTT.

J is TRBJ2-2 and V is TRBV5-6; the match to TRBD1 covers 7 bases. J lost 5 bases, V lost 4 bases, and 8 bases had no gene match. The CDR3 extends over 15 amino acids. From germline, CDR1 is SGHDT and CDR2 YYEEEE. The CDR3 coding sequence is TGTGCCAGCAGCACCGCAGGGGGACCTACCGGGGAGCTGTTTTTT. Its translation: CASSTAGGPTGELFF.

Worth noting for this clonotype: One end of the junction varies from germline; a read error may be responsible. V gene TRBV4-1 combines with J gene TRBJ1-5; TRBD1 matches at 8 bases. The CDR3 is 20 amino acids. CDR1 MGHRA and CDR2 YSYEKL come from the germline V gene. CDR3 region: CAGSQDPPWTGTHSNQPQHF. The CDR3 DNA reads TGCGCCGGCAGCCAAGACCCTCCCTGGACAGGGACGCATAGCAATCAGCCCCAGCATTTT.

This clonotype has a handful of counts. Given a much more abundant clone one base away, this may be a read error. This chain uses TRBV2 with TRBJ1-5; 7 bases are shared with TRBD1. The CDR3 covers 16 residues. Germline V gene data show CDR1 as SNHLY and CDR2 as FYNNEI. The CDR3 DNA follows: TGTGCCGGCAGTGAATTATTAGGGACAGCCTATCAGCCCCAGCATTTT. This sequence encodes CAGSELLGTAYQPQHF. Full variable domain (missing parts from reference TRBV2 and TRBJ1-5): EPEVTQTPSHQVTQMGQEVILRCVPISNHLYFYWYRQILGQKVEFLVSFYNNEISEKSEIFDDQFSVERPDGSNFTLKIRSTKLEDSAMYFCAGSELLGTAYQPQHFGDGTRLSIL.

This clonotype was detected ten times or more. The V call is TRBV20-1, the J call TRBJ1-1; no clear D. Trimming removed 1 base from V and 7 bases from J, with 7 bases in between. CDR3 length equals 11 residues. The germline gives CDR1 DFQATT, CDR2 SNEGSKA (reference sequence). The CDR3 here is CSARVVGEAFF. Written as DNA, the CDR3 is TGCAGTGCTAGAGTTGTGGGTGAAGCTTTCTTT.